This TCR beta chain was sequenced during a study of CD8 T cells in ankylosing spondylitis. General study points: Several highly homologous variants made up a TCR beta motif, and this motif appeared characteristic of ankylosing spondylitis blood. Certain motif variants had earlier appeared in reactive arthritis synovial fluid and blood.

This clonotype has ten or more counts. The antigen is undetermined. In making TCR beta libraries, quantitative 5'-RACE with molecular barcodes was used. MiXCR, run by TCRdb on the 5' RACE reads, gives a single entry per CDR3 protein. This table holds fewer than 200,000 distinct CDR3 sequences, about 20% found once. This CDR3 has 14 amino acids. The germline V gene has CDR1 SEHNR and CDR2 FQNEAQ (reference sequence). V trimming: 5 bases; J trimming: 5 bases; junction bases outside the gene matches: 6. The sequence was obtained from a male donor aged 5-29 years with ankylosing spondylitis or in good health (not recorded which). The sequencing sample was made of blood, either unsorted or a sorted T cell fraction (not recorded which). This chain connects TRBV7-9 to TRBJ2-7; 10 bases line up with TRBD1. CDR3 DNA sequence: TGTGCCAGCAGCACCCGACAGGGGGCGAACGAGCAGTACTTC. Its translation is CASSTRQGANEQYF.